This T cell receptor (beta chain) is drawn from a study of T cell repertoires in cytomegalovirus infection. Study details: As its CMV epitopes, the study selected recently identified HLA-C-restricted and well-studied HLA-B-restricted targets. General observations from the study: Using cumulative public TCR beta family frequency, the authors identified those who carried CMV together with the relevant HLA. There were HLA-C-restricted CMV-specific TCR beta clonotypes dominating the ex vivo response.

With respect to this clonotype: The antigen is undetermined.

TCRdb re-called the reads through MiXCR, storing one row per CDR3 protein. The sample carries 300,000 to 400,000 distinct CDR3 sequences, just under 30% recorded once. The CDR3 totals 14 residues. Between the trimmed V and J ends, which lost 0 bases and 0 bases, there was a span of 6 bases. Germline assignment: CDR1 SGDLS and CDR2 YYNGEE. The genes are TRBV9 and TRBJ1-1; TRBD1 might be the D (5 bases). The receptor was isolated from a human donor in good health (CMV status not recorded). Some clones in this sample may be carry-over from other donors' samples. Sequencing used cultured PBMCs, obtained from culture after CMV antigen stimulation. The CDR3 region is CASSVAGMNTEAFF. In DNA form, the CDR3 reads TGTGCCAGCAGCGTAGCAGGGATGAACACTGAAGCTTTCTTT.